This TCR beta chain was identified in a study of blood T cell repertoires in COVID-19. Across the study: COVID-19 samples, acute and convalescent, were from the United States, Italy and Spain. PBMCs, B-cell-depleted T cells, or T cells provided the cDNA or gDNA that made up the material.

This CDR3 contains 14 residues. The V gene's germline CDR1 is SGHAT and CDR2 FQDESV (reference sequence). Trimming cost V 5 bases and J 5 bases; bases outside gene matches: 7. In the authors' methods: The authors estimated nucleated cell counts from reference gene primer amplification. Sequenced by immunoSEQ multiplex PCR; TCRdb stores in-frame clones only, minus some. V and J calls and clone size are those listed in that table; D and trimming were worked out from the DNA. Of about 76,000 clones in the sample, 65% to 90% are singletons; the top ten hold roughly a sixth. The rearrangement links TRBV11-1 to TRBJ2-5; 8 nucleotides agree with TRBD2. The receptor was derived from a human donor in a cohort sampled during active COVID-19. The sample taken for sequencing was peripheral blood. For the CDR3, the DNA is TGTGCCAGCAGCGATCGGGGGGGGAAGGAGACCCAGTACTTC. This sequence encodes CASSDRGGKETQYF.